The 19 T cell receptor beta chains below all came from one sample that was sequenced in a study of CD8 T cells in ankylosing spondylitis. Via MiXCR, TCRdb re-called the 5' RACE reads, giving one row per CDR3 protein. In the table there are 10,000 or so distinct CDR3 sequences, under 6.5% of which are singletons. The sequenced sample was blood, either unsorted or a sorted T cell fraction (not recorded which). The source of these receptors is a female donor with ankylosing spondylitis or in good health (not recorded which).

The rearrangement links TRBV9 to TRBJ2-3; 8 bases agree with TRBD2. The length of the CDR3 is 13 residues. CDR1 is SGDLS, CDR2 YYNGEE, per germline. The J segment lost 10 bases and the V segment lost 3 bases, leaving 7 bases of the junction unmatched. In DNA form, the CDR3 reads TGTGCCAGCAGCGCGAGCGGGGGCTTCCCGCAGTATTTT. Translation: CASSASGGFPQYF.

This clonotype was recorded at least ten times. This rearrangement joins TRBV9 to TRBJ2-1, with D possibly TRBD1 on 6 matching bases. The germline gives CDR1 SGDLS, CDR2 YYNGEE. The germline V and J ends were trimmed by 3 bases and 5 bases, with 18 bases remaining between them. The CDR3 has 16 amino acids. CDR3 residues: CASSATGLIGDNEQFF. CDR3 DNA sequence: TGTGCCAGCAGCGCGACAGGCCTGATAGGAGACAATGAGCAGTTCTTC.

There are many counts of this clonotype. The rearrangement joins TRBV9 to TRBJ2-7; possibly TRBD1 for D (5 bases). Trimming cost V 3 bases and J 0 bases, with 16 bases left between them. CDR3 size: 16 residues. Germline CDR1 and CDR2: SGDLS and YYNGEE. The DNA of the CDR3 is TGTGCCAGCAGCGCACCCGCTGACAGAACCTCCTACGAGCAGTACTTC. Its translation is CASSAPADRTSYEQYF. Together with reference TRBV9 and TRBJ2-7, the CDR3 gives the full variable domain: DSGVTQTPKHLITATGQRVTLRCSPRSGDLSVYWYQQSLDQGLQFLIQYYNGEERAKGNILERFSAQQFPDLHSELNLSSLELGDSALYFCASSAPADRTSYEQYFGPGTRLTVT.

By share, this clonotype ranks as medium-sized. J is TRBJ1-1 and V is TRBV9, with a possible D match to TRBD1 (5 bases). The CDR3 consists of 16 residues. V shed 0 bases and J shed 5 bases, with 17 bases lying between them. Germline V gene data show CDR1 as SGDLS and CDR2 as YYNGEE. CDR3 region: CASSVASVGAGTEAFF. CDR3 DNA: TGTGCCAGCAGCGTAGCTTCCGTTGGGGCTGGAACTGAAGCTTTCTTT. Supplemented by reference TRBV9 and TRBJ1-1, the full variable domain reads DSGVTQTPKHLITATGQRVTLRCSPRSGDLSVYWYQQSLDQGLQFLIQYYNGEERAKGNILERFSAQQFPDLHSELNLSSLELGDSALYFCASSVASVGAGTEAFFGQGTRLTVV.

There are many counts of this clonotype. J is TRBJ1-1 and V is TRBV9; D remains ambiguous. CDR1 is SGDLS, CDR2 YYNGEE, per germline. V was shortened by 0 bases and J by 0 bases, with 3 bases between the two germline ends. This CDR3 is 13 amino acids long. This CDR3 reads CASSVDLNTEAFF. DNA for the CDR3: TGTGCCAGCAGCGTAGATCTGAACACTGAAGCTTTCTTT.

This clonotype was observed at least ten times. The chain has TRBV9 and TRBJ2-1, with D possibly matching TRBD2 (5 bases). Deletions cut 0 bases from V and 4 bases from J, with 8 bases between. Germline V gene sequence: CDR1 SGDLS, CDR2 YYNGEE. The CDR3 has 14 amino acids. The CDR3 nucleotides are TGTGCCAGCAGCGTAGTCGGGGAATACAATGAGCAGTTCTTC. It yields the protein CASSVVGEYNEQFF.

The sample holds many counts of this clonotype. This sequence joins TRBV9 and TRBJ2-7, with 7 bases that match TRBD2. Germline V lookup: CDR1 SGDLS, CDR2 YYNGEE. The CDR3 has 14 amino acids. The V gene end was trimmed by 4 bases and the J gene end by 4 bases; junction bases not matched to a gene: 8. In nucleotides, the CDR3 is TGTGCCAGCAGCCCGGGGGGACTTTTATACGAGCAGTACTTC. Translated, it gives CASSPGGLLYEQYF.

This clonotype is medium-sized within its sample. The V gene is TRBV9, the J gene TRBJ2-1; perhaps TRBD2 as D (6 bases). Germline V gene data show CDR1 as SGDLS and CDR2 as YYNGEE. The CDR3 is 11 residues long. The ends were cut back, 4 bases at V and 10 bases at J, with 9 bases in the middle. CDR3 loop: CASSLSGEQFF. The CDR3 DNA reads as TGTGCCAGCAGCCTGAGCGGGGAGCAGTTCTTC.

By share, this clonotype counts as medium-sized. The rearrangement links TRBV9 to TRBJ1-1; D is ambiguous. Germline V gene sequence: CDR1 SGDLS, CDR2 YYNGEE. Trimming cost V 0 bases and J 0 bases, with 3 bases left between them. The CDR3 runs 13 residues. DNA for the CDR3: TGTGCCAGCAGCGTAGGGATGAACACTGAAGCTTTCTTT. It translates to CASSVGMNTEAFF.

This clonotype was recorded many times. The gene calls are TRBV9 and TRBJ2-7; unclear D gene. There are 15 residues in the CDR3. The germline gives CDR1 SGDLS, CDR2 YYNGEE. V lost 4 bases to trimming and J lost 5 bases, with 19 bases between them. The CDR3 region is CASSLLDLPWDEQYF. In DNA form, the CDR3 reads TGTGCCAGCAGCCTCCTCGACTTGCCGTGGGACGAGCAGTACTTC.

The chain is built from TRBV9 and TRBJ1-1; TRBD1 is a possible D gene (5 bases). Germline assignment: CDR1 SGDLS and CDR2 YYNGEE. The CDR3 runs to 16 residues. V lost 4 bases and J 0 bases, leaving 16 bases between the germline ends. Here the CDR3 DNA reads TGTGCCAGCAGCCGCGGGACCTCCGACTTGAACACTGAAGCTTTCTTT. Its protein product is CASSRGTSDLNTEAFF.

This clonotype has just a few counts. The CDR3 spells CASSVGPLPPGELFF. The DNA of the CDR3 is TGTGCCAGCAGCGTAGGCCCGTTGCCCCCCGGGGAGCTGTTTTTT. J is TRBJ2-2 and V is TRBV9; unclear D gene. From germline, CDR1 is SGDLS and CDR2 YYNGEE. This CDR3 spans 15 amino acids. The V gene lost 0 bases and the J gene lost 6 bases, with 12 bases spanning the gap.

This clonotype was observed at least ten times. This chain joins TRBV9 and TRBJ2-3; D not certain. The CDR3 runs to 15 residues. Germline V CDR1 and CDR2: SGDLS, YYNGEE. V was shortened by 0 bases and J by 2 bases, with 10 bases between the two germline ends. Here the CDR3 DNA reads TGTGCCAGCAGCGTAGAAGAGCTTCCCACAGATACGCAGTATTTT. Encoded protein: CASSVEELPTDTQYF.

There are many counts of this clonotype. V is TRBV9 and J is TRBJ2-3; 9 bases are shared with TRBD2. This CDR3 has 17 residues. Trimming at V came to 0 bases and at J to 0 bases, leaving 5 bases not matched to a gene. Germline assignment: CDR1 SGDLS and CDR2 YYNGEE. The CDR3 region has the DNA TGTGCCAGCAGCGTAGATTTCGGACTAGCGAGCACAGATACGCAGTATTTT. Translating gives CASSVDFGLASTDTQYF.

The chain combines TRBV9 with TRBJ2-2, with D unresolved. The CDR3 contains 12 residues. Germline CDR1 is SGDLS and CDR2 is YYNGEE. The germline V and J ends were trimmed by 3 bases and 1 base, with 1 base remaining between them. This CDR3 reads CASSENTGELFF. As DNA, the CDR3 is TGTGCCAGCAGCGAGAACACCGGGGAGCTGTTTTTT.

This clonotype has at least ten counts. V and J are TRBV9 and TRBJ1-2; 7 nucleotides line up with TRBD1. This CDR3 has 13 residues. Germline V CDR1 and CDR2: SGDLS, YYNGEE. J was trimmed by 6 bases and V by 4 bases; bases with no gene match: 6. The CDR3, as DNA: TGTGCCAGCAGCACTTGGGACAGAAATGGCTACACCTTC. This sequence encodes CASSTWDRNGYTF.

This clonotype was recorded many times. The CDR3 here is CASSVGSGLAGGNEQFF. The CDR3 DNA reads as TGTGCCAGCAGCGTAGGGTCGGGACTAGCGGGAGGGAATGAGCAGTTCTTC. This chain connects TRBV9 to TRBJ2-1; 16 bases align to TRBD2. J lost 7 bases, V lost 0 bases, and 4 bases had no gene match. The CDR3 runs 17 residues. Germline assignment: CDR1 SGDLS and CDR2 YYNGEE. Combining the CDR3 with reference TRBV9 and TRBJ2-1 gives the whole variable domain DSGVTQTPKHLITATGQRVTLRCSPRSGDLSVYWYQQSLDQGLQFLIQYYNGEERAKGNILERFSAQQFPDLHSELNLSSLELGDSALYFCASSVGSGLAGGNEQFFGPGTRLTVL.

In its sample, this clonotype is medium-sized. The genes are TRBV14 and TRBJ1-5; D gene ambiguous. The CDR3 runs to 11 residues. The germline V gene has CDR1 SGHDN and CDR2 FVKESK. V was cut by 1 base and J by 10 bases, with 5 bases left in between. The CDR3 nucleotides are TGTGCCAGCAGCCAAGGGGGACCCCAGCATTTT. The encoded protein is CASSQGGPQHF.

The V gene is TRBV9, the J gene TRBJ2-3; D gene uncertain. The CDR3 loop spans 13 amino acids. Germline loops: CDR1 SGDLS, CDR2 YYNGEE. V was pared by 7 bases and J by 3 bases, with 12 bases between. CDR3 in amino acids: CASARFETDTQYF. CDR3 bases: TGTGCCAGCGCCCGATTCGAGACAGATACGCAGTATTTT.